This entry is about one TCR beta chain. Its antigen is undetermined. This sample was included in a study of immune evolution from preneoplasia to lung adenocarcinoma. This table comes from immunoSEQ multiplex PCR, and its TCRdb copy is limited to in-frame clones, with some not included. The table lists around 2,000 clones, over 75% of them singletons. Findings and caveats of the study: Later-stage lesions seemingly showed higher T cell density and diversity than normal lung. From normal lung to invasive adenocarcinoma, top clone frequencies appeared to decrease.

The length of the CDR3 is 16 residues. Trimming removed 10 bases at V and 1 base at J, with 23 bases between. Germline V CDR1 and CDR2: MDHEN, SYDVKM. The chain carries TRBV28 and TRBJ2-7; D unclear. Specimen: FFPE adjacent normal lung tissue. This clonotype was sampled from a person aged 60-79 years with lung adenocarcinoma. CDR3 loop: CATLLRESAASYEQYF. Written as DNA, the CDR3 is TGTGCCACCCTGCTTCGAGAGAGTGCGGCGTCCTACGAGCAGTACTTC. The full variable domain, completed using reference TRBV28 and TRBJ2-7, is DVKVTQSSRYLVKRTGEKVFLECVQDMDHENMFWYRQDPGLGLRLIYFSYDVKMKEKGDIPEGYSVSREKKERFSLILESASTNQTSMYLCATLLRESAASYEQYFGPGTRLTVT.